A single sample gave rise to the 18 T cell receptor beta chains below, sequenced in a study of prognosis after radiotherapy for stage I lung cancer. Two rounds of multiplex PCR amplified TCR beta CDR3 from genomic DNA. Primers specific to each TRBV and TRBJ gene drove first-round PCR. TCRdb passed the multiplex PCR reads through MiXCR, listing each CDR3 protein once. Of around 29,000 distinct CDR3 sequences detected, under 60% appear once; the ten largest clones hold 15%. Source: PBMCs, taken before or after stereotactic body radiation therapy (not recorded which). These receptor sequences come from a donor over 45 with non-small cell lung cancer.

The sample holds many counts of this clonotype. This chain uses TRBV7-2 with TRBJ1-3, with D perhaps matching TRBD1 (5 bases). The V end was cut by 3 bases, the J end by 2 bases, with 11 bases between. The germline CDR1 and CDR2 sequences are SGHTA and FQGNSA. The CDR3 is 15 residues long. CDR3 DNA sequence: TGTGCCAGCAGCTTCAGGGTAGGCGCTGGAAACACCATATATTTT. Its protein product is CASSFRVGAGNTIYF.

The sample holds a few counts of this clonotype. One end of the junction fails to match germline, which may point to a read error. The V gene is TRBV18, the J gene TRBJ2-5, with TRBD1 identical over 7 bases. This CDR3 region has 14 residues. The germline V gene has CDR1 KGHSH and CDR2 LQKENI. The CDR3 here is CASSPSGQKEAQYF. DNA for the CDR3: TGTGCCAGCTCACCATCGGGACAGAAAGAGGCCCAGTACTTC.

This clonotype was observed many times. The chain links TRBV30 to TRBJ2-4; D is possibly TRBD2 (7 bases). Germline assignment: CDR1 GTSNPN and CDR2 SVGIG (reference sequence). There are 15 residues in the CDR3. Trimming left V 5 bases short and J 6 bases short, with 20 bases between. The CDR3 nucleotides read TGTGCCTGGGAGGTGGGGGGGGCCTTGGGAAACATTCAGTACTTC. This sequence encodes CAWEVGGALGNIQYF.

In regard to this clonotype: This probably arose from a read error, given a far larger clone one base away. V usage is TRBV6-1 and J usage is TRBJ2-7, with D possibly being TRBD2 (6 bases). CDR1 is MNHNS, CDR2 SASEGT, per germline. The CDR3 consists of 16 residues. The ends were cut back, 5 bases at V and 9 bases at J, with 26 bases in the middle. CDR3 sequence: CASSYAGARGRTRQYF. The CDR3 DNA follows: TGTGCCAGCAGTTACGCCGGGGCTAGAGGGAGGACAAGGCAGTACTTC.

V and J are TRBV12-3 or TRBV12-4 and TRBJ2-7, with D perhaps being TRBD1 or TRBD2 (5 bases each). The CDR3 has 15 amino acids. Trimming removed 6 bases from V and 7 bases from J, with 22 bases in between. CDR3 DNA sequence: TGTGCCAGCAGGTCAACGGGTGACGGGACCCAAGAGCAGTACTTC. It yields the protein CASRSTGDGTQEQYF.

V gene TRBV25-1 combines with J gene TRBJ1-2; D not resolved. Germline loops: CDR1 MGHDK, CDR2 SYGVNS. The CDR3 has 15 amino acids. Trimming removed 2 bases at V and 7 bases at J, with 17 bases between. The CDR3 DNA sequence: TGTGCCAGCAGTGAAGTGGGGTATGGGCAACGTGGCTACACCTTC. Translation: CASSEVGYGQRGYTF.

V gene TRBV12-5 combines with J gene TRBJ2-1; the D gene is possibly TRBD2 (6 bases). This CDR3 has 13 residues. Germline-derived CDR1 and CDR2 are LGHNT and FRNRAP. V lost 2 bases and J 9 bases, leaving 11 bases between the germline ends. The CDR3 DNA follows: TGTGCTAGTGGTTTGAGGGCGGGGAGTGAGCAGTTCTTC. It yields the protein CASGLRAGSEQFF.

This clonotype has at least ten counts. The chain has TRBV4-3 and TRBJ2-7; the D gene could be TRBD1 or TRBD2 (5 bases each). V was clipped by 0 bases and J by 4 bases, with 7 bases between them. CDR3 length equals 13 residues. Germline values: CDR1 LGHNA, CDR2 YSLEER. CDR3 protein: CASSQEEGYEQYF. The CDR3 DNA reads TGCGCCAGCAGCCAAGAAGAGGGGTACGAGCAGTACTTC.

This sequence joins TRBV11-2 and TRBJ2-5; 8 bases map to TRBD1. The germline V gene encodes CDR1 SGHAT and CDR2 FQNNGV. The length of the CDR3 is 15 residues. Germline trimming cut 6 bases from V and 5 bases from J; bases unmatched to any gene: 11. As DNA, the CDR3 is TGTGCCAGCAGGACCCTCCGACAGGGGCGGGAGACCCAGTACTTC. This codes for CASRTLRQGRETQYF. The whole variable domain, filled in from reference TRBV11-2 and TRBJ2-5, reads EAGVAQSPRYKIIEKRQSVAFWCNPISGHATLYWYQQILGQGPKLLIQFQNNGVVDDSQLPKDRFSAERLKGVDSTLKIQPAKLEDSAVYLCASRTLRQGRETQYFGPGTRLLVL.

The chain is built from TRBV7-9 and TRBJ2-3; D might be TRBD1 (6 bases). There are 16 residues in the CDR3. The germline V gene has CDR1 SEHNR and CDR2 FQNEAQ (reference sequence). Between the trimmed V and J ends, which lost 0 bases and 1 base, there was a span of 11 bases. CDR3: CASSLALGGGTDTQYF. The CDR3 nucleotides are TGTGCCAGCAGCTTAGCCCTTGGGGGCGGCACAGATACGCAGTATTTT.

This clonotype was counted ten times or more. The chain joins TRBV7-8 to TRBJ1-6; D possibly corresponds to TRBD1 (5 bases). The CDR3 consists of 15 residues. CDR1 SGHVS and CDR2 FQNEAQ come from the germline V gene. V was trimmed by 2 bases and J by 10 bases, leaving 15 bases between them. The CDR3 nucleotides are TGTGCCAGCAGCTTACAACAAATATCAGGGTCACCCCTCCACTTT. This encodes CASSLQQISGSPLHF.

This clonotype was counted ten times or more. This CDR3 reads CSAPPSGKGVNYGYTF. As DNA, the CDR3 is TGCAGTGCCCCTCCCTCGGGAAAGGGGGTTAACTATGGCTACACCTTC. The chain links TRBV20-1 to TRBJ1-2, with D perhaps matching TRBD1 (6 bases). This CDR3 spans 16 amino acids. V lost 6 bases to trimming and J lost 1 base, with 21 bases between them. From germline, CDR1 is DFQATT and CDR2 SNEGSKA (reference sequence).

The sample holds a few counts of this clonotype. This is likely an artifact of a read error, given a far larger clone one base away. CDR3 nucleotides: TGTGCCGGCAGTTCCGGGGGCAATGAGCAGTTCTTC. Translating gives CAGSSGGNEQFF. The rearrangement joins TRBV6-9 to TRBJ2-1; D is perhaps TRBD2 (6 bases). The CDR3 is made up of 12 amino acids. CDR1 is MNHGY, CDR2 SVAAGI, per germline.

V is TRBV28 and J is TRBJ1-2; 10 bases align to TRBD1. This CDR3 is built from 14 residues. The trim removed 6 bases at V and 8 bases at J, leaving 9 bases unmatched. Germline-derived CDR1 and CDR2 are MDHEN and SYDVKM. The CDR3 region has the DNA TGTGCCAGCAGCCCTGACAGGGGGCGGCAGGGCTACACCTTC. Translated, it gives CASSPDRGRQGYTF.

Regarding this clonotype: This likely reflects a read error, since a far larger clone is one base away. This chain uses TRBV10-3 with TRBJ2-7, with no clear D. This CDR3 has 15 amino acids. The germline V and J ends were trimmed by 10 bases and 4 bases, with 23 bases remaining between them. Germline CDR1 ENHRY, CDR2 SYGVKD. The CDR3 nucleotides read TGTGCCAGCACAGACTCCTTAGACAACAAATACGAGCAGTACTTC. This codes for CASTDSLDNKYEQYF.

Concerning this clonotype: A much larger clonotype is one base distant, so this may be a read error. The V call is TRBV7-8, the J call TRBJ2-1; D ambiguous. This CDR3 contains 17 residues. Germline V gene sequence: CDR1 SGHVS, CDR2 FQNEAQ. V lost 5 bases and J 1 base, leaving 18 bases between the germline ends. CDR3 nucleotide sequence: TGTGCCAGCAGCCCCTCCACTATCGGCCATTCCTACAATGAGCAGTTCTTC. Translation: CASSPSTIGHSYNEQFF. Combining the CDR3 with reference TRBV7-8 and TRBJ2-1 gives the whole variable domain GAGVSQSPRYKVAKRGQDVALRCDPISGHVSLFWYQQALGQGPEFLTYFQNEAQLDKSGLPSDRFFAERPEGSVSTLKIQRTQQEDSAVYLCASSPSTIGHSYNEQFFGPGTRLTVL.

Regarding this clonotype: A far more abundant clone sits one base away, making this likely a read error. The CDR3 DNA follows: TGTGCCAGCAGCTTTAAGACAGGGACCTTTCCTAACTATGGCTACACCTTC. It is translated as CASSFKTGTFPNYGYTF. This chain uses TRBV27 with TRBJ1-2; 7 nucleotides line up with TRBD1. This CDR3 region has 17 residues. In germline, CDR1 is MNHEY, CDR2 SMNVEV (reference sequence). V trimming: 6 bases; J trimming: 0 bases; junction bases outside the gene matches: 13.

This clonotype is categorized as medium-sized (0.01 to 0.1%). CDR3 protein: CASTSRDTGELFF. CDR3 DNA sequence: TGTGCCAGCACTTCGAGGGACACCGGGGAGCTGTTTTTT. The rearrangement joins TRBV6-1 to TRBJ2-2; D possibly corresponds to TRBD2 (5 bases). Per the germline V gene, CDR1 is MNHNS and CDR2 is SASEGT. The CDR3 has 13 amino acids. V lost 7 bases, J lost 3 bases, and 9 bases lay in between.